This T cell receptor (beta chain) originates from a study of shared clonotypes between healthy human individuals. For the study at large: The donor group consisted of two women and a few men, aged 18 to 49. The plates for each donor numbered three CD4 naive, three CD4 memory, two CD8 naive and one CD8 memory. The study, taken as a whole, reports: Naive subsets usually exceeded memory subsets in estimated richness.

Nashville, Tennessee was home to all donors, who were Caucasian adults. V was clipped by 3 bases and J by 1 base, with 8 bases between them. CDR3 size: 14 residues. Germline V CDR1 and CDR2: MDHEN, SYDVKM. This clone came up a few times. Its antigen remains unknown. Using immunoSEQ multiplex PCR, the repertoire was profiled, and TCRdb retains in-frame clones only, with some absent. The data show about 110,000 clones, over 65% seen once. The sequence came from a woman aged 25 to 39 in good health. Input material: memory CD8+ T cells sorted from blood. The sample's subset: CD45RO+ cells pooled with CCR7-negative TemRA cells. The chain couples TRBV28 to TRBJ2-3; D perhaps matches TRBD2 (5 bases). CDR3: CASSFISGTDTQYF. CDR3 sequence (DNA): TGTGCCAGCAGTTTTATTAGCGGCACAGATACGCAGTATTTT.